The 6 T cell receptor beta chains given below trace back to one sample, sequenced in a study of shared clonotypes between healthy human individuals. Clones were sequenced by immunoSEQ multiplex PCR, and TCRdb holds only the in-frame ones, with some missing. The table has 2.3 million or so clones, 85% to 95% seen once. Sequenced input: naive CD4+ T cells from PBMCs. The subset denotes: CD45RA+ positively selected. The receptor set was obtained from a man younger than 35 in good health. Some clones in this sample may be carry-over from other donors' samples.

On this clone: At the DNA level, this CDR3 is encoded by other sequences in the same sample as well. The CDR3 DNA follows: TGTGCCAGCAGCTTAGAATTGGGCCAGCCCCAGCATTTT. It yields the protein CASSLELGQPQHF. The J gene is TRBJ1-5, the V gene TRBV11-2; D remains ambiguous. The CDR3 runs 13 residues. V lost 0 bases to trimming and J lost 7 bases, with 7 bases between them. Germline V CDR1 and CDR2: SGHAT, FQNNGV. Together with reference TRBV11-2 and TRBJ1-5, the CDR3 gives the full variable domain: EAGVAQSPRYKIIEKRQSVAFWCNPISGHATLYWYQQILGQGPKLLIQFQNNGVVDDSQLPKDRFSAERLKGVDSTLKIQPAKLEDSAVYLCASSLELGQPQHFGDGTRLSIL.

The chain employs TRBV27 and TRBJ2-7; TRBD1 is a possible D gene (6 bases). CDR3 length: 16 amino acids. Per germline, CDR1 MNHEY and CDR2 SMNVEV (reference sequence). V shed 4 bases and J shed 0 bases, with 16 bases lying between them. The CDR3 DNA reads TGTGCCAGCAGTTCCTCCGGGACACCTCACTCCTACGAGCAGTACTTC. It yields the protein CASSSSGTPHSYEQYF.

The chain uses TRBV28 and TRBJ1-1, with D possibly being TRBD1 (5 bases). V gave up 6 bases and J gave up 5 bases, with 13 bases separating them. The CDR3 length is 13 residues. Germline CDR1 reads MDHEN; CDR2 reads SYDVKM. The CDR3 loop reads CASRGRGGTEAFF. CDR3 nucleotide sequence: TGTGCCAGCAGAGGACGGGGGGGTACTGAAGCTTTCTTT. The variable domain in full, completed from reference TRBV28 and TRBJ1-1, reads DVKVTQSSRYLVKRTGEKVFLECVQDMDHENMFWYRQDPGLGLRLIYFSYDVKMKEKGDIPEGYSVSREKKERFSLILESASTNQTSMYLCASRGRGGTEAFFGQGTRLTVV.

V and J are TRBV2 and TRBJ1-1, with no clear D. The V gene's germline CDR1 is SNHLY and CDR2 FYNNEI. The germline V and J ends were trimmed by 8 bases and 3 bases, with 13 bases remaining between them. The CDR3 runs 13 residues. As DNA, the CDR3 is TGTGCCAGCTACGTGGGGAGGGACACTGAAGCTTTCTTT. Its translation: CASYVGRDTEAFF. The variable domain in full, with the rest retrieved from reference TRBV2 and TRBJ1-1, is EPEVTQTPSHQVTQMGQEVILRCVPISNHLYFYWYRQILGQKVEFLVSFYNNEISEKSEIFDDQFSVERPDGSNFTLKIRSTKLEDSAMYFCASYVGRDTEAFFGQGTRLTVV.

V and J are TRBV6-5 and TRBJ1-4, with TRBD1 identical over 11 bases. Germline CDR1 and CDR2: MNHEY and SVGAGI. Trimming at V came to 5 bases and at J to 8 bases, leaving 7 bases not matched to a gene. The length of the CDR3 is 15 residues. This CDR3 reads CASSQGTGGEEKLFF. CDR3 sequence (DNA): TGTGCCAGCAGTCAGGGGACAGGGGGTGAGGAAAAACTGTTTTTT.

The rearrangement joins TRBV6-1 to TRBJ1-2, with a tentative D call TRBD1 (6 bases). The length of the CDR3 is 15 residues. Germline CDR1 MNHNS, CDR2 SASEGT. V was clipped by 4 bases and J by 4 bases, with 16 bases between them. The CDR3 DNA is TGTGCCAGCAGTGTGAGGACAGCTACCATCTATGGCTACACCTTC. The encoded protein is CASSVRTATIYGYTF.